The next 2 T cell receptor beta chains were all read from a single sample in a study of post-analysis software for immune sequencing data. The study's findings and limits: Patients had higher frequencies than controls of five TRBV segments, including TRBV5-6, TRBV5-1 and TRBV20-1.

Antigens for these TCRs are unknown. The authors incorporated unique molecular identifiers into the TCR beta cDNA libraries. MiXCR, applied by TCRdb to the PCR reads, yields one record per CDR3 protein. The table lists 650,000 to 850,000 distinct CDR3 sequences, approximately 57% of them singletons. Sequencing was carried out using blood. The receptors derive from a girl between 10 and 17 years old with multiple sclerosis.

The chain couples TRBV28 to TRBJ2-7; TRBD1 matches 7 bases. Trimming cost V 7 bases and J 5 bases; bases outside gene matches: 14. Germline V CDR1 and CDR2: MDHEN, SYDVKM. The CDR3 length is 15 residues. The CDR3 is CASNSQTGIFDEQYF. As DNA, the CDR3 is TGTGCCAGCAACTCCCAGACAGGGATATTCGACGAGCAGTACTTC. Full variable domain (missing parts from reference TRBV28 and TRBJ2-7): DVKVTQSSRYLVKRTGEKVFLECVQDMDHENMFWYRQDPGLGLRLIYFSYDVKMKEKGDIPEGYSVSREKKERFSLILESASTNQTSMYLCASNSQTGIFDEQYFGPGTRLTVT.

This clonotype was seen many times. This sequence joins TRBV29-1 and TRBJ2-5; D gene unclear. The DNA end is more similar to TRBJ2-3, so the J call may be wrong. Germline CDR1 reads SQVTM; CDR2 reads ANQGSEA. This CDR3 spans 8 amino acids. Here the CDR3 DNA reads TGCAGCGTCGAAACGCAGTATTTT. Translation: CSVETQYF.